This section outlines one TCR beta chain sequence together with its context. This sequence may be a read error, since a much larger clone differs from it by one base. Starting material of about 0.45 ug total RNA yielded TCR beta cDNA via a constant-region primer. The TCR beta library was amplified through three nested multiplex PCR rounds in a modified ARM-PCR procedure. It was with TRBV1-TRBV30 forward primers and a C-beta reverse primer that the first two PCR rounds were run, at approximately 10 cycles each. TCRdb redid the calling of the multiplex PCR reads with MiXCR, one entry per CDR3 protein. The table includes almost 200,000 distinct CDR3 sequences, around three fifths detected once. Unsorted whole blood supplied the blood RNA, and germline DNA was isolated too. In advance of surgery, around 4 milliliters of peripheral blood were collected. This sample is part of a study of tumor-infiltrating lymphocytes in primary liver carcinoma.

CDR3 length: 17 amino acids. With 0 bases clipped from V and 2 bases from J, the junction kept 7 bases outside the gene matches. From germline, CDR1 is MGHRA and CDR2 YSYEKL. This sequence joins TRBV4-1 and TRBJ2-1; 7 bases align to TRBD2. Sequenced input: peripheral blood. This TCR was recovered from a woman aged 55-69 years with primary liver carcinoma and hepatitis B virus infection. The CDR3 DNA follows: TGCGCCAGCAGCCAAGATCCACTGGGACTAACCTACAATGAGCAGTTCTTC. It encodes CASSQDPLGLTYNEQFF.